Below are 14 T cell receptor beta chains sequenced from a single sample in a study of T cell changes during pregnancy in multiple sclerosis. The repertoire was sequenced with immunoSEQ multiplex PCR; TCRdb's copy has only in-frame clones and lacks some. The repertoire holds 35,000 to 50,000 clones, over 85% seen once, with more than 0.6% in the top ten. The sample consisted of CD4+ T cells from peripheral blood mononuclear cells, taken in the first trimester of pregnancy. The source is a female donor with multiple sclerosis, enrolled in a pregnancy study.

The chain joins TRBV19 to TRBJ2-1; 7 bases agree with TRBD2. The CDR3 contains 15 residues. Germline V gene lookup returns CDR1 LNHDA and CDR2 SQIVND (reference sequence). Trimming removed 3 bases from V and 4 bases from J; junction bases left unmatched: 6. The CDR3 protein is CASSIGAGEYNEQFF. The CDR3 DNA reads TGTGCCAGTAGTATTGGGGCGGGAGAGTACAATGAGCAGTTCTTC.

The chain links TRBV5-4 to TRBJ2-3; perhaps TRBD1 as D (5 bases). V lost 3 bases to trimming and J lost 3 bases, with 17 bases between them. The CDR3 loop spans 16 amino acids. Germline V CDR1 and CDR2: SGHNT, YYREEE (reference sequence). The CDR3 sequence is CASSSSRGFSTDTQYF. The CDR3 region has the DNA TGTGCCAGCAGCTCGAGTAGGGGTTTCAGTACAGATACGCAGTATTTT.

The chain carries TRBV5-1 and TRBJ2-1; 7 bases are a match to TRBD1. Germline-derived CDR1 and CDR2 are SGHRS and YFSETQ. V trimming: 3 bases; J trimming: 4 bases; junction bases outside the gene matches: 4. This CDR3 has 14 amino acids. In DNA form, the CDR3 reads TGCGCCAGCAGCTATTACAGGGGTTACAATGAGCAGTTCTTC. This encodes CASSYYRGYNEQFF.

The rearrangement joins TRBV4-3 to TRBJ1-3; no clear D. Germline CDR1 is LGHNA and CDR2 is YSLEER. Trimming stripped 2 bases from V and 0 bases from J, with 8 bases between. This CDR3 contains 15 residues. The chain's CDR3 is CASSQTGGSGNTIYF. CDR3 nucleotides: TGCGCCAGCAGCCAAACGGGAGGCTCTGGAAACACCATATATTTT.

The rearrangement uses TRBV9 and TRBJ1-2; tentatively, D is TRBD1 (6 bases). The CDR3 covers 14 residues. Germline assignment: CDR1 SGDLS and CDR2 YYNGEE. V lost 3 bases and J 8 bases, leaving 17 bases between the germline ends. Here the CDR3 DNA reads TGTGCCAGCAGCGCCCGATCAGGGGACGGGGGCTACACCTTC. It codes for CASSARSGDGGYTF.

The chain recombines TRBV7-2 with TRBJ1-1; D unclear. The CDR3 extends over 14 amino acids. V was clipped by 5 bases and J by 4 bases, with 14 bases between them. Per germline, CDR1 SGHTA and CDR2 FQGNSA. This CDR3 is CASSLSPVPTEAFF. The CDR3 DNA is TGTGCCAGCAGCCTCAGTCCCGTCCCCACTGAAGCTTTCTTT.

The chain couples TRBV6-5 to TRBJ1-2, with D possibly being TRBD1 (5 bases). Trimming cost V 0 bases and J 6 bases, with 14 bases left between them. CDR1 and CDR2 from the germline V gene are MNHEY and SVGAGI. The CDR3 spans 15 residues. The CDR3 region is CASSYSPPGLNGYTF. The CDR3 nucleotides read TGTGCCAGCAGTTACTCCCCCCCAGGGTTAAATGGCTACACCTTC.

The chain is built from TRBV6-1 and TRBJ1-4; a possible D gene is TRBD1 (6 bases). Germline lookup yields CDR1 MNHNS and CDR2 SASEGT. The CDR3 runs 16 residues. V was pared by 4 bases and J by 0 bases, with 12 bases between. The CDR3 loop reads CASSAGDGATNEKLFF. The DNA for the CDR3 is TGTGCCAGCAGTGCAGGGGATGGAGCAACTAATGAAAAACTGTTTTTT.

The chain couples TRBV4-2 to TRBJ2-7; 9 nucleotides match TRBD1. V gave up 0 bases and J gave up 3 bases; unmatched junction bases: 3. This CDR3 is built from 15 residues. CDR1 is LGHNA and CDR2 is YNFKEQ in the germline V gene. The DNA of the CDR3 is TGTGCCAGCAGCCAAGAGGGGACAGGGATCTACGAGCAGTACTTC. Its protein is CASSQEGTGIYEQYF.

This chain uses TRBV7-2 with TRBJ2-5; TRBD2 agrees at 13 bases. Germline V CDR1 and CDR2: SGHTA, FQGNSA. The CDR3 is 16 residues long. J gave up 7 bases and V 0 bases, and 5 bases lay outside the gene matches. Here the CDR3 DNA reads TGTGCCAGCAGCTTAGCGTCCACTAGCGGGGGGGGGACCCAGTACTTC. Protein product: CASSLASTSGGGTQYF.

V and J are TRBV5-4 and TRBJ1-5; the D gene is possibly TRBD1 (5 bases). Germline loops: CDR1 SGHNT, CDR2 YYREEE (reference sequence). The V gene lost 0 bases and the J gene lost 3 bases, with 13 bases spanning the gap. This CDR3 region has 16 residues. The CDR3 nucleotides are TGTGCCAGCAGCTTGGGGGGTGGGGGGACCAATCAGCCCCAGCATTTT. It encodes CASSLGGGGTNQPQHF.

The V gene is TRBV20-1, the J gene TRBJ2-7; D unresolved. Between the trimmed V and J ends, which lost 5 bases and 7 bases, there was a span of 9 bases. This CDR3 is built from 10 residues. Germline values: CDR1 DFQATT, CDR2 SNEGSKA (reference sequence). CDR3 sequence reads: CSAGTREQYF. CDR3 DNA: TGCAGTGCTGGCACGCGGGAGCAGTACTTC.

V usage is TRBV19 and J usage is TRBJ1-5, with D maybe TRBD1 (5 bases). Trimming left V 7 bases short and J 7 bases short, with 11 bases between. This CDR3 has 12 residues. Germline values: CDR1 LNHDA, CDR2 SQIVND (reference sequence). The CDR3 is CASNRGLQPQHF. The CDR3 DNA reads TGTGCCAGTAATAGGGGATTGCAGCCCCAGCATTTT.

The chain joins TRBV29-1 to TRBJ1-2; TRBD1 is a possible D gene (6 bases). The CDR3 runs 13 residues. Germline V gene sequence: CDR1 SQVTM, CDR2 ANQGSEA. With 7 bases removed from V and 7 bases from J, the gap between germline ends came to 19 bases. In nucleotides, the CDR3 is TGCAGCGCTACGGGGGGCTCATCCGGTGGCTACACCTTC. This encodes CSATGGSSGGYTF.